Presented here are 17 T cell receptor beta chains from one specimen sequenced in a study of T cell repertoires in cytomegalovirus infection. MiXCR, run by TCRdb on the reads, gives a single entry per CDR3 protein. Here the sample spans 380,000 or so distinct CDR3 sequences, just under 35% being singletons. Their antigen targets remain unknown. The input for sequencing was cultured PBMCs, taken from culture after CMV antigen stimulation. The receptor set was obtained from a human donor in good health (CMV status not recorded). Some clones in this sample may be carry-over from other donors' samples.

This clonotype has at least ten counts. The V gene is TRBV7-2, the J gene TRBJ2-7; 12 bases map to TRBD2. The J segment lost 5 bases and the V segment lost 1 base, leaving 12 bases of the junction unmatched. Germline lookup yields CDR1 SGHTA and CDR2 FQGNSA. The CDR3 loop spans 18 amino acids. Written as DNA, the CDR3 is TGTGCCAGCAGCTTAGTGGTACTAGCGGGAGGCATGAGAAACGAGCAGTACTTC. This sequence encodes CASSLVVLAGGMRNEQYF. The whole variable domain, filled in from reference TRBV7-2 and TRBJ2-7, reads GAGVSQSPSNKVTEKGKDVELRCDPISGHTALYWYRQSLGQGLEFLIYFQGNSAPDKSGLPSDRFSAERTGGSVSTLTIQRTQQEDSAVYLCASSLVVLAGGMRNEQYFGPGTRLTVT.

This chain uses TRBV5-1 with TRBJ1-2; 8 bases match TRBD1. Germline loops: CDR1 SGHRS, CDR2 YFSETQ. V lost 3 bases, J lost 8 bases, and 9 bases stayed unmatched. This CDR3 spans 14 amino acids. This CDR3 reads CASSYGQGHGGYTF. The CDR3 DNA follows: TGCGCCAGCAGCTACGGACAGGGCCACGGAGGCTACACCTTC.

This chain connects TRBV6-1 to TRBJ2-1; D might be TRBD2 (6 bases). With 6 bases removed from V and 7 bases from J, the gap between germline ends came to 10 bases. The germline V gene has CDR1 MNHNS and CDR2 SASEGT. The CDR3 length is 12 residues. The CDR3: CASRLAWNEQFF. The CDR3 region has the DNA TGTGCCAGCAGGCTAGCGTGGAATGAGCAGTTCTTC.

The chain is built from TRBV9 and TRBJ1-4; D gene unclear. Germline CDR1 and CDR2: SGDLS and YYNGEE. The CDR3 contains 14 residues. Trimming took off 0 bases at V and 6 bases at J, with 9 bases between the two ends. The CDR3 DNA sequence: TGTGCCAGCAGCGTAGGAGGGCCTGATGAAAAACTGTTTTTT. It is translated as CASSVGGPDEKLFF.

CDR3 bases: TGTGCCAGCAGGAAGATAGGGCCGGGCGACTATGGCTACACCTTC. Translation: CASRKIGPGDYGYTF. The chain combines TRBV5-6 with TRBJ1-2; D is undetermined. This CDR3 is 15 amino acids long. The V end lost 5 bases, the J end lost 3 bases, and 17 bases lay between the germline ends. Germline CDR1 is SGHDT and CDR2 is YYEEEE.

V usage is TRBV4-1 and J usage is TRBJ1-1; 8 bases map to TRBD1. V was clipped by 1 base and J by 3 bases; unmatched bases: 4. The length of the CDR3 is 15 residues. Germline CDR1 MGHRA, CDR2 YSYEKL. In DNA, the CDR3 is TGCGCCAGCAGCCAAGCGGACAGGGAGCACACTGAAGCTTTCTTT. Its protein product is CASSQADREHTEAFF.

This chain links TRBV7-2 with TRBJ1-1, with D possibly matching TRBD1 (6 bases). This CDR3 has 14 amino acids. CDR1 and CDR2 from the germline V gene are SGHTA and FQGNSA. Trimming shortened V by 2 bases and J by 7 bases, and 14 bases separated the two germline ends. CDR3 DNA: TGTGCCAGCAGCTTAAACCTAAAGACAGGTGAAGCTTTCTTT. Translating gives CASSLNLKTGEAFF.

This clonotype was recorded many times. The chain couples TRBV7-8 to TRBJ2-1; the match to TRBD1 covers 7 bases. Trimming removed 5 bases from V and 13 bases from J; junction bases left unmatched: 11. The CDR3 runs to 13 residues. Germline assignment: CDR1 SGHVS and CDR2 FQNEAQ. The DNA for the CDR3 is TGTGCCAGCAGCAGTGGCCGACAGGGACATCAGTTCTTC. The encoded protein is CASSSGRQGHQFF.

The gene calls are TRBV28 and TRBJ1-1; D ambiguous. Germline assignment: CDR1 MDHEN and CDR2 SYDVKM. The V end was cut by 5 bases, the J end by 3 bases, with 19 bases between. This CDR3 has 16 amino acids. DNA for the CDR3: TGTGCCAGCAGTCGGAAAGTCGGGTCTCCGCACACTGAAGCTTTCTTT. It specifies CASSRKVGSPHTEAFF.

The genes are TRBV11-2 and TRBJ1-1, with TRBD1 as a possible D gene (5 bases). This CDR3 is 12 amino acids long. The V end was cut by 5 bases, the J end by 7 bases, with 11 bases between. CDR1 and CDR2 (germline): SGHAT, FQNNGV. CDR3 in DNA: TGTGCCAGCAGCCGCCAGGGAAATGAAGCTTTCTTT. Translated, it gives CASSRQGNEAFF.

This clonotype occurred many times. The gene calls are TRBV7-2 and TRBJ1-3; D not certain. The germline CDR1 and CDR2 sequences are SGHTA and FQGNSA. The CDR3 sequence is 13 residues long. Trimming took off 5 bases at V and 3 bases at J, with 8 bases between the two ends. For the CDR3, the DNA is TGTGCCAGCAGCCCCCACCGTGGAAACACCATATATTTT. This translates into CASSPHRGNTIYF.

This clonotype was counted only a few times. The chain links TRBV14 to TRBJ2-1, with 10 bases matching TRBD2. CDR3 length: 14 amino acids. V lost 3 bases to trimming and J lost 13 bases; unmatched junction nucleotides: 9. CDR1 is SGHDN, CDR2 FVKESK, per germline. This chain's CDR3 is CASSQTSGSTYQFF. The DNA of the CDR3 is TGTGCCAGCAGCCAGACTAGCGGGTCGACATACCAGTTCTTC. The variable domain in full, with the rest retrieved from reference TRBV14 and TRBJ2-1, is EAGVTQFPSHSVIEKGQTVTLRCDPISGHDNLYWYRRVMGKEIKFLLHFVKESKQDESGMPNNRFLAERTGGTYSTLKVQPAELEDSGVYFCASSQTSGSTYQFFGPGTRLTVL.

This clonotype was counted between two and nine times. The rearrangement joins TRBV6-2 or TRBV6-3 to TRBJ2-7; no clear D gene. Germline CDR1 and CDR2: MNHEY and SVGEGT. V was cut by 8 bases and J by 1 base, with 9 bases left in between. This CDR3 is 12 amino acids long. The CDR3 bases are TGTGCCAGCGCAACTCCGTCCTACGAGCAGTACGTC. Its translation: CASATPSYEQYV.

Many counts were recorded for this clonotype. The V and J genes are TRBV7-2 and TRBJ2-1; 12 nucleotides line up with TRBD2. Germline values: CDR1 SGHTA, CDR2 FQGNSA. V gave up 3 bases and J gave up 7 bases; unmatched junction bases: 7. The CDR3 covers 16 residues. This chain's CDR3 is CASSLRLAGVANEQFF. As DNA, the CDR3 is TGTGCCAGCAGCTTGCGACTAGCGGGAGTGGCTAATGAGCAGTTCTTC.

The J gene is TRBJ2-1, the V gene TRBV4-3; a weak D match, TRBD2 (6 bases). Germline-derived CDR1 and CDR2 are LGHNA and YSLEER. V was trimmed by 1 base and J by 4 bases, leaving 11 bases between them. The CDR3 runs to 15 residues. The CDR3 region has the DNA TGCGCCAGCAGCCAAGGGAGTAGCGGTTACAATGAGCAGTTCTTC. Protein: CASSQGSSGYNEQFF.

The sample holds a few counts of this clonotype. The chain carries TRBV18 and TRBJ2-1, with 7 bases lining up with TRBD2. There are 19 residues in the CDR3. The V gene's germline CDR1 is KGHSH and CDR2 LQKENI. Trimming at V came to 2 bases and at J to 3 bases, leaving 16 bases not matched to a gene. The CDR3 sequence: CASSPYLLAVNGNYNEQFF. CDR3 DNA: TGTGCCAGCTCACCATATCTTCTAGCGGTAAATGGGAACTACAATGAGCAGTTCTTC.

This chain links TRBV7-2 with TRBJ2-7; 10 bases are a match to TRBD1. From germline, CDR1 is SGHTA and CDR2 FQGNSA. The CDR3 contains 17 residues. V lost 1 base, J lost 2 bases, and 8 bases stayed unmatched. This chain's CDR3 is CASSLEKSGTGAYEQYF. As DNA, the CDR3 is TGTGCCAGCAGCTTAGAGAAGTCCGGGACAGGGGCCTACGAGCAGTACTTC.